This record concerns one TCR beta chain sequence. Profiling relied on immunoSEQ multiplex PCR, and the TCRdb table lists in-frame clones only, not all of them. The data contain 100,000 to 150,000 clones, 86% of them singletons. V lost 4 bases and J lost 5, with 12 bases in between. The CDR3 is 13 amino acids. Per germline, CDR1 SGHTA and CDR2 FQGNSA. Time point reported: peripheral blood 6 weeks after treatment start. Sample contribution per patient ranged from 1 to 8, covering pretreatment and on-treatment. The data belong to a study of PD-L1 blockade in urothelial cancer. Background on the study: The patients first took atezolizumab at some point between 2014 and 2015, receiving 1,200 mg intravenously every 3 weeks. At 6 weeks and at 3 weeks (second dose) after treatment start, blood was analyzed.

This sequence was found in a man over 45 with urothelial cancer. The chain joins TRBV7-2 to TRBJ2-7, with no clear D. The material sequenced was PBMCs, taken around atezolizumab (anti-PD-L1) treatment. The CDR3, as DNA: TGTGCCAGCAGCTATTTAGCCCCTAACGAGCAGTACTTC. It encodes CASSYLAPNEQYF.